This is a list of T cell receptor beta chains from one sample in a study of blood T cell repertoires in COVID-19. Assay used: immunoSEQ multiplex PCR; TCRdb lists only in-frame clones, some missing. The sample has 150,000 or so clones, 87% seen once. Sequencing used PBMCs or T cells enriched from blood (not recorded which). Receptors originate from a woman between 40 and 55 years old who had been exposed to COVID-19. Each CDR3 is given with its conserved first and last residue. A D gene is named only where the DNA matches it firmly. Where a row states a size, it is once, few, many or the class of an expanded clone; other rows omit it.

>TRBJ2-1|TRBV29-1|once|TRBD2
CSVTSGRANEQFF
TGCAGCGTTACTAGCGGGAGGGCCAATGAGCAGTTCTTC
>TRBJ2-2|TRBV3-1/TRBV3-2|-|TRBD1
CASSQAGTGLTTGELFF
TGTGCCAGCAGCCAAGCTGGGACAGGTCTAACCACCGGGGAGCTGTTTTTT
>TRBJ2-5|TRBV7-9|-|-
CASSLEAGQETQYF
TGTGCCAGCAGCTTAGAGGCAGGGCAAGAGACCCAGTACTTC
>TRBJ2-5|TRBV7-9|few|TRBD1
CASSSQGMLETQYF
TGTGCCAGCAGTTCACAGGGGATGTTGGAGACCCAGTACTTC
>TRBJ1-2|TRBV4-3|-|-
CASSQGHNYGYTF
TGCGCCAGCAGCCAAGGACACAACTATGGCTACACCTTC
>TRBJ2-1|TRBV5-5|-|-
CASSLGVVREYEQFF
TGTGCCAGCAGCTTGGGGGTGGTGAGGGAATATGAGCAGTTCTTC
>TRBJ2-1|TRBV9|-|TRBD2
CATFGGSNEQFF
TGTGCCACCTTCGGCGGGAGCAATGAGCAGTTCTTC
>TRBJ1-1|TRBV7-9|-|-
CASSFTTGNTEAFF
TGTGCCAGCAGCTTTACGACGGGGAACACTGAAGCTTTCTTT
>TRBJ2-7|TRBV5-1|-|-
CASSFDGSSYEQYF
TGCGCCAGCAGCTTTGACGGGAGCTCCTACGAGCAGTACTTC
>TRBJ2-1|TRBV28|-|-
CASSPLRLRYNEQFF
TGTGCCAGCAGTCCACTTCGACTCCGCTACAATGAGCAGTTCTTC
>TRBJ1-1|TRBV10-3|once|-
CAISGSVANTEAFF
TGTGCCATCAGTGGCAGTGTGGCGAACACTGAAGCTTTCTTT
>TRBJ1-1|TRBV15|-|TRBD1
CATSRETGDFTEAFF
TGTGCCACCAGCAGAGAGACAGGGGATTTCACTGAAGCTTTCTTT
>TRBJ1-5|TRBV27|-|-
CASRGHGSRAQHF
TGTGCCAGCAGAGGACATGGATCTAGGGCCCAGCATTTT
>TRBJ1-1|TRBV5-1|-|TRBD1
CASSFSGTAMNTEAFF
TGCGCCAGCAGCTTTTCAGGGACAGCGATGAACACTGAAGCTTTCTTT
>TRBJ2-2|TRBV7-3|-|TRBD2
CASSLKRGTGELFF
TGTGCCAGCAGCTTAAAGCGGGGTACCGGGGAGCTGTTTTTT
>TRBJ1-6|TRBV9|-|-
CASSVEQGYNSPLHF
TGTGCCAGCAGCGTAGAACAGGGCTATAATTCACCCCTCCACTTT